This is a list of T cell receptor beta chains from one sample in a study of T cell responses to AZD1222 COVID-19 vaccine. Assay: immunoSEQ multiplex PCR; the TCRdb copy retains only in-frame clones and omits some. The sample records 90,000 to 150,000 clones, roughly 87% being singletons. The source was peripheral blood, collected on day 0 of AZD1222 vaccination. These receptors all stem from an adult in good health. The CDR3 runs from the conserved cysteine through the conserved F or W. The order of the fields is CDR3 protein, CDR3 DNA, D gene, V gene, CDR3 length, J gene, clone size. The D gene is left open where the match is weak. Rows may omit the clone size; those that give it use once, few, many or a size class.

CASSRAGLSYGYTF,TGTGCCAGCAGCCGAGCGGGACTTAGCTATGGCTACACCTTC,-,TRBV3-1/TRBV3-2,14,TRBJ1-2,-
CASSIERVPSSYNEQFF,TGTGCCAGCAGTATAGAGAGGGTACCGAGCTCCTACAATGAGCAGTTCTTC,-,TRBV7-2,17,TRBJ2-1,-
CASGGGSPDPYGYTF,TGTGCCAGCGGGGGGGGCAGTCCAGACCCCTATGGCTACACCTTC,-,TRBV2,15,TRBJ1-2,few
CASSLEAGVGNEQFF,TGTGCCAGCAGCTTGGAGGCGGGGGTTGGGAATGAGCAGTTCTTC,TRBD2,TRBV5-4,15,TRBJ2-1,-
CASSYGRPYGDEQYF,TGTGCCAGCAGCTATGGGAGGCCGTACGGGGACGAGCAGTACTTC,-,TRBV11-3,15,TRBJ2-7,-
CASSQTSGGAAYEQYF,TGTGCCAGCAGCCAGACTAGCGGAGGAGCCGCCTACGAGCAGTACTTC,TRBD2,TRBV4-2,16,TRBJ2-7,-
CASSPRQVKETQYF,TGTGCCAGCAGCCCCCGACAGGTAAAAGAGACCCAGTACTTC,-,TRBV9,14,TRBJ2-5,-
CASSYTLTGASYEQYF,TGTGCCAGCAGTTACACGTTGACAGGGGCTTCCTACGAGCAGTACTTC,TRBD1,TRBV6-2/TRBV6-3,16,TRBJ2-7,once
CASSLASHLDRGYEQYF,TGTGCCAGCAGCTTGGCCTCCCACCTAGACAGGGGCTACGAGCAGTACTTC,TRBD1,TRBV5-6,17,TRBJ2-7,-
CASSLGTTNYGYTF,TGCGCCAGCAGCTTGGGGACCACGAACTATGGCTACACCTTC,-,TRBV5-1,14,TRBJ1-2,-
CASSADRGGGQPQHF,TGTGCCAGCAGCGCTGACAGGGGAGGTGGTCAGCCCCAGCATTTT,TRBD1,TRBV2,15,TRBJ1-5,-
CASSLVSGTTYEQYF,TGTGCCAGCAGCTTAGTAAGCGGGACCACCTACGAGCAGTACTTC,TRBD2,TRBV13,15,TRBJ2-7,-
CASSTQRDSEQYF,TGTGCCAGTAGTACCCAGCGGGACTCCGAGCAGTACTTC,TRBD2,TRBV19,13,TRBJ2-7,-
CASSEGGGSWGSNYGYTF,TGTGCCAGCAGTGAAGGGGGGGGGAGTTGGGGATCTAACTATGGCTACACCTTC,-,TRBV6-1,18,TRBJ1-2,-
CASSLGQGFTEAFF,TGCGCCAGCAGCTTGGGCCAGGGGTTTACTGAAGCTTTCTTT,-,TRBV5-1,14,TRBJ1-1,-
CASSPRQDYGYTF,TGTGCCAGCTCACCTAGACAGGACTATGGCTACACCTTC,-,TRBV18,13,TRBJ1-2,-
CASSFGGSGTDTQYF,TGTGCCAGCAGCTTCGGTGGGAGTGGCACAGATACGCAGTATTTT,-,TRBV7-3,15,TRBJ2-3,-
CASSSETGNSPLHF,TGTGCCAGCAGCTCCGAGACGGGCAATTCACCCCTCCACTTT,-,TRBV7-3,14,TRBJ1-6,once
CASSYGTAETQYF,TGTGCCAGCAGTTACGGGACAGCAGAGACCCAGTACTTC,TRBD1,TRBV6-2/TRBV6-3,13,TRBJ2-5,-
CASSHIVAGGTDTQYF,TGCGCCAGCAGCCACATCGTAGCGGGGGGGACAGATACGCAGTATTTT,TRBD2,TRBV4-1,16,TRBJ2-3,-
CASSYLGLYEQYF,TGTGCCAGCAGCTACCTCGGGTTATACGAGCAGTACTTC,-,TRBV7-2,13,TRBJ2-7,-
CASSETSRPGELFF,TGTGCCAGCAGTGAGACTAGTCGGCCCGGGGAGCTGTTTTTT,-,TRBV2,14,TRBJ2-2,-
CASSRPTSGGAGETQYF,TGTGCCAGCAGCCGCCCGACTAGCGGGGGGGCCGGGGAGACCCAGTACTTC,TRBD2,TRBV7-9,17,TRBJ2-5,-
CASSAGTGGYEQYF,TGTGCCAGCTCCGCCGGGACAGGGGGCTACGAGCAGTACTTC,TRBD1,TRBV18,14,TRBJ2-7,-
CASTPGQGLGTQYF,TGTGCCAGTACCCCCGGACAGGGCTTAGGTACGCAGTATTTT,TRBD1,TRBV19,14,TRBJ2-3,-
CAWSVLSNQPQHF,TGTGCCTGGAGTGTACTTAGCAATCAGCCCCAGCATTTT,-,TRBV30,13,TRBJ1-5,-
CASSIGQGYTGELFF,TGTGCCAGTAGTATAGGGCAGGGATACACCGGGGAGCTGTTTTTT,-,TRBV19,15,TRBJ2-2,-